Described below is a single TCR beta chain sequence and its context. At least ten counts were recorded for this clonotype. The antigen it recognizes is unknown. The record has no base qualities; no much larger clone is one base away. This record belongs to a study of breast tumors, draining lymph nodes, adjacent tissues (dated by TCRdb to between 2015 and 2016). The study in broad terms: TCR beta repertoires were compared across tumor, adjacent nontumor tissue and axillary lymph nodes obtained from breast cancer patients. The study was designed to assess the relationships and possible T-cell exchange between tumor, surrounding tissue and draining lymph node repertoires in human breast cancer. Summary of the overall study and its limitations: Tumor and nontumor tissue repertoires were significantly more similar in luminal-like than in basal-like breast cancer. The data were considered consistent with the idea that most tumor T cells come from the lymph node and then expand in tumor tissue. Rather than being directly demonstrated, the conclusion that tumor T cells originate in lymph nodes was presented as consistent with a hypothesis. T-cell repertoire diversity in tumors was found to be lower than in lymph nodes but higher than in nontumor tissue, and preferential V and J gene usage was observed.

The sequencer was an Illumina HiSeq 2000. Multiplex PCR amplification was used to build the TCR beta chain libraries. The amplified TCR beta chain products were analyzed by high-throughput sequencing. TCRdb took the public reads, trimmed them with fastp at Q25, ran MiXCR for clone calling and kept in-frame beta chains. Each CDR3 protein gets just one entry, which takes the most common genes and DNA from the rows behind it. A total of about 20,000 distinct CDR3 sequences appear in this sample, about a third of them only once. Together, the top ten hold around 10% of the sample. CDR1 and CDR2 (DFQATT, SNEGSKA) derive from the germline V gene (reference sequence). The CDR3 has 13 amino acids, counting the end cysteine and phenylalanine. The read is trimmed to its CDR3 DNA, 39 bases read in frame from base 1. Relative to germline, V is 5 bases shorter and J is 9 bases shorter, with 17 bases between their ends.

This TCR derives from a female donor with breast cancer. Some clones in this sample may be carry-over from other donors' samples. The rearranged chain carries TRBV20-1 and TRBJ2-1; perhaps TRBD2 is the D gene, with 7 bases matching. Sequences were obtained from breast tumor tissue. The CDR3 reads CSAPRTGGGEQFF. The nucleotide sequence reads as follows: TGCAGTGCTCCTCGGACGGGGGGCGGTGAGCAGTTCTTC.